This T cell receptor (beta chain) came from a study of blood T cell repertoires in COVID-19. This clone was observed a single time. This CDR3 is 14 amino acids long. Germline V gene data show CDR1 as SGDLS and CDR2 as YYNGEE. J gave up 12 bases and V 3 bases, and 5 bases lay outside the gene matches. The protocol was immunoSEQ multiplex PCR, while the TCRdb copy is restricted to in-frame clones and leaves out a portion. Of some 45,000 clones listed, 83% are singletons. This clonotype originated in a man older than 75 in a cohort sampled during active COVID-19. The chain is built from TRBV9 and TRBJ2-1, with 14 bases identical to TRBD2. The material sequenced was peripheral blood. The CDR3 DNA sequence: TGTGCCAGCAGCGCTGTAGGGACTAGCGGGAGGCAGTTCTTC. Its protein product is CASSAVGTSGRQFF.